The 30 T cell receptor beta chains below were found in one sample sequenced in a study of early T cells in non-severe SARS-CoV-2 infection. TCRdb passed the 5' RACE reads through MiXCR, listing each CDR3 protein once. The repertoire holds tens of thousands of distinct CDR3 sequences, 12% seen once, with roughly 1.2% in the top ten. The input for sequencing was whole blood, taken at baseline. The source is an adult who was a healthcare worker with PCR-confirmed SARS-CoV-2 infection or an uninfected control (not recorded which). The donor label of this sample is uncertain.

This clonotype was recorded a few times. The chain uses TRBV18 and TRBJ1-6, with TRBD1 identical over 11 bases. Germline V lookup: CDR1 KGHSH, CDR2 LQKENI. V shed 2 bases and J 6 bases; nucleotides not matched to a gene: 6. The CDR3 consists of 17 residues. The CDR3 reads CASSPRTGTGGNSPLHF. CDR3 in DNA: TGTGCCAGCTCACCAAGGACCGGGACAGGGGGTAATTCACCCCTCCACTTT.

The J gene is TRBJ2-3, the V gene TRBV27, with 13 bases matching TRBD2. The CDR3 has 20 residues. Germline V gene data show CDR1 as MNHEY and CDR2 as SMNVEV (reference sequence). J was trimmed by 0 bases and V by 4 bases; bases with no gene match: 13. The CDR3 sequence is CASSCPLGLAGVLSTDTQYF. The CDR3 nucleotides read TGTGCCAGCAGTTGCCCTCTCGGACTAGCGGGGGTTCTTAGCACAGATACGCAGTATTTT.

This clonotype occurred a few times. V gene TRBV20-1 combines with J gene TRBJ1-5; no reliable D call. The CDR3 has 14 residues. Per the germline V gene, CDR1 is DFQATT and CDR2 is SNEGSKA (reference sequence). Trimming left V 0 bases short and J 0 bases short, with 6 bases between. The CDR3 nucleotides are TGCAGTGCTAGAGAGCCCAATAGCAATCAGCCCCAGCATTTT. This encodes CSAREPNSNQPQHF.

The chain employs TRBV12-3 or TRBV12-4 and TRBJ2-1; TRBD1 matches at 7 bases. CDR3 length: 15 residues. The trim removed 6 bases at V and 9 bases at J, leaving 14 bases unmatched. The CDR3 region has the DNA TGTGCCAGCAGCCCCAACTATCAGGGGGTGGTTGAGCAGTTCTTC. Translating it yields CASSPNYQGVVEQFF.

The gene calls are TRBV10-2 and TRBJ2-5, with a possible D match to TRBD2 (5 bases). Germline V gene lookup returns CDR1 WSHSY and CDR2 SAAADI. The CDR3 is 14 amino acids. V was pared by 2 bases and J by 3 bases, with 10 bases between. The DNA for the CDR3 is TGCGCCAGCAGTGAGCCCACCGGGGAAGAGACCCAGTACTTC. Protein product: CASSEPTGEETQYF.

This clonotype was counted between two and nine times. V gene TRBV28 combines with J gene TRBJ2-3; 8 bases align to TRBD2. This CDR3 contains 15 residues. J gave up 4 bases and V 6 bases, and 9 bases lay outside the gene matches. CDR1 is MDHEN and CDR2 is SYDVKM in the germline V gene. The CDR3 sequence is CASSSGLAGPDTQYF. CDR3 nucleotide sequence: TGTGCCAGCAGCAGCGGACTAGCCGGGCCAGATACGCAGTATTTT.

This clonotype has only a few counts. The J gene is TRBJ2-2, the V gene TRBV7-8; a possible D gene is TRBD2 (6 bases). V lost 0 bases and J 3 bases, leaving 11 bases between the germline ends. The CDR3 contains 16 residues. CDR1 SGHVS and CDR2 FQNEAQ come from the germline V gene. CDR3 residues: CASSLARDFYTGELFF. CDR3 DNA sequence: TGTGCCAGCAGCTTAGCGCGGGACTTCTACACCGGGGAGCTGTTTTTT.

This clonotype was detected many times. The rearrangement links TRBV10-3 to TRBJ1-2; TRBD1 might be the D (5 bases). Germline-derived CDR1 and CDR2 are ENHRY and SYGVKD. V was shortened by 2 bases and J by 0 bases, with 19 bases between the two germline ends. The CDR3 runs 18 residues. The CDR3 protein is CAISEAPLGGAANYGYTF. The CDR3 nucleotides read TGTGCCATCAGTGAGGCACCCCTCGGAGGGGCCGCTAACTATGGCTACACCTTC.

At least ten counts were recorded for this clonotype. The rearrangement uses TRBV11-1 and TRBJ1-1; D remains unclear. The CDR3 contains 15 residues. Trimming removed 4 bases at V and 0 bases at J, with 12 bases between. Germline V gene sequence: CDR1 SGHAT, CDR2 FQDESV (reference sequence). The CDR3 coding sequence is TGTGCCAGCAGCTACACGGTGGGCCTGAACACTGAAGCTTTCTTT. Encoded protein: CASSYTVGLNTEAFF.

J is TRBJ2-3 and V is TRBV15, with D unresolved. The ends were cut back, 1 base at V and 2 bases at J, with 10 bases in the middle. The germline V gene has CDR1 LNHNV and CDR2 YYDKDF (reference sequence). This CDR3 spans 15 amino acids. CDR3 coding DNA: TGTGCCACCAGCAGAGGGGCAGGCCCCACAGATACGCAGTATTTT. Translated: CATSRGAGPTDTQYF.

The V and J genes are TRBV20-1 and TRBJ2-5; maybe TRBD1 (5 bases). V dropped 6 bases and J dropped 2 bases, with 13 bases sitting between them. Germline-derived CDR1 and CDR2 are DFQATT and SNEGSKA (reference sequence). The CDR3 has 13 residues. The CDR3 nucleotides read TGCAGTGCAACCTGGGCAGGGCAAGAGACCCAGTACTTC. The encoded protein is CSATWAGQETQYF.

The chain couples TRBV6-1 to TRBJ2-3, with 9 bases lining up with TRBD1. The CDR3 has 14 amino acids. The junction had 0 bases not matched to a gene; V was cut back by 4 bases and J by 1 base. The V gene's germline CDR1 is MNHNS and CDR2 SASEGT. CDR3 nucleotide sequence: TGTGCCAGCAGTGGGACAGGGGGCACAGATACGCAGTATTTT. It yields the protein CASSGTGGTDTQYF.

The CDR3 DNA sequence: TGTGCCAGCAGTGCAACATCTAGCACAGATACGCAGTATTTT. Its protein is CASSATSSTDTQYF. V is TRBV2 and J is TRBJ2-3; D is undetermined. V lost 4 bases and J lost 0, with 8 bases in between. The CDR3 has 14 residues. Germline V gives CDR1 SNHLY, CDR2 FYNNEI.

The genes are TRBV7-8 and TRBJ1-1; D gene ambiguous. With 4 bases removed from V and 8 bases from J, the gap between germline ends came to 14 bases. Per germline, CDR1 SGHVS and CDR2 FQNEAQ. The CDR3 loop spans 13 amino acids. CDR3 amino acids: CASSSGRVGEAFF. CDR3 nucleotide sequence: TGTGCCAGCAGCTCCGGGAGAGTGGGAGAAGCTTTCTTT.

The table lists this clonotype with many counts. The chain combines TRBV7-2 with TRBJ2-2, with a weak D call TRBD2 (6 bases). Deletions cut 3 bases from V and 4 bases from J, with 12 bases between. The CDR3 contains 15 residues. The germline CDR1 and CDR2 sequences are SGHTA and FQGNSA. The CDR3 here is CASSLGGRSTGELFF. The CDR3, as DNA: TGTGCCAGCAGCTTGGGGGGAAGAAGCACCGGGGAGCTGTTTTTT.

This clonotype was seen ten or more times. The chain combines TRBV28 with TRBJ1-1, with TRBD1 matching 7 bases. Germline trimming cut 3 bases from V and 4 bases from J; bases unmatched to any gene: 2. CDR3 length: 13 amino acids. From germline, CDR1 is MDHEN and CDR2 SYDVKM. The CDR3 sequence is CASSLAGGTEAFF. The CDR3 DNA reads TGTGCCAGCAGTTTGGCAGGGGGCACTGAAGCTTTCTTT.

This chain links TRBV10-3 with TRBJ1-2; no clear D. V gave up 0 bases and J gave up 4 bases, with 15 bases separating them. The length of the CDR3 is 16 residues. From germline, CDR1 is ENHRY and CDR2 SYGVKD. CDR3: CAISESMGRPLYGYTF. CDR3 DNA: TGTGCCATCAGTGAGTCAATGGGCAGGCCACTCTATGGCTACACCTTC.

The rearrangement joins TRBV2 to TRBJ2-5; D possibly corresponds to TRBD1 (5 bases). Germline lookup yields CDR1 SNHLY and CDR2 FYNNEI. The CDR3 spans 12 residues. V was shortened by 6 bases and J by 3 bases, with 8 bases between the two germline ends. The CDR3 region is CASRRQKETQYF. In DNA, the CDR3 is TGTGCCAGCAGGCGACAGAAAGAGACCCAGTACTTC.

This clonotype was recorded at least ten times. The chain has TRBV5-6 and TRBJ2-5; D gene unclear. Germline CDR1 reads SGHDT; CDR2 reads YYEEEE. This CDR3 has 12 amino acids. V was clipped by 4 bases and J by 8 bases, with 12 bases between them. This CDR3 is CASSSSSGTQYF. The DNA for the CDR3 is TGTGCCAGCAGCAGCTCCTCGGGCACCCAGTACTTC. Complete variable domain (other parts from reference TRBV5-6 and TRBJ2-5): DAGVTQSPTHLIKTRGQQVTLRCSPKSGHDTVSWYQQALGQGPQFIFQYYEEEERQRGNFPDRFSGHQFPNYSSELNVNALLLGDSALYLCASSSSSGTQYFGPGTRLLVL.

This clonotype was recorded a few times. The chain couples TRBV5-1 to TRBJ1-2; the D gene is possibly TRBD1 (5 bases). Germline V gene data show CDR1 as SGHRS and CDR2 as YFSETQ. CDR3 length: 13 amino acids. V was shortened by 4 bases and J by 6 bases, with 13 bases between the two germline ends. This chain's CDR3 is CASSPDISHGYTF. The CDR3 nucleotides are TGCGCCAGCAGCCCGGACATTAGCCATGGCTACACCTTC.

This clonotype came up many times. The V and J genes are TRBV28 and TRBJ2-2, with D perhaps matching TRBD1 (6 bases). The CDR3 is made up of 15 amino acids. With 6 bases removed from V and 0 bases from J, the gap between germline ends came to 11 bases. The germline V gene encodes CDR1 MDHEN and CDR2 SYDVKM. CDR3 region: CASRRGISNTGELFF. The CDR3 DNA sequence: TGTGCCAGCAGGAGGGGGATCTCGAACACCGGGGAGCTGTTTTTT. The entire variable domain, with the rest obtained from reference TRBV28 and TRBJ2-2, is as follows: DVKVTQSSRYLVKRTGEKVFLECVQDMDHENMFWYRQDPGLGLRLIYFSYDVKMKEKGDIPEGYSVSREKKERFSLILESASTNQTSMYLCASRRGISNTGELFFGEGSRLTVL.

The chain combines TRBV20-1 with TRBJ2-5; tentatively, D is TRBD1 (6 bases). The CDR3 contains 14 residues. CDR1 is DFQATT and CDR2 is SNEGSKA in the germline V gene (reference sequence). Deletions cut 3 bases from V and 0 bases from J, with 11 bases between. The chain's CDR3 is CSARDRLNQETQYF. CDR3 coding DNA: TGCAGTGCTAGGGACAGACTCAACCAAGAGACCCAGTACTTC.

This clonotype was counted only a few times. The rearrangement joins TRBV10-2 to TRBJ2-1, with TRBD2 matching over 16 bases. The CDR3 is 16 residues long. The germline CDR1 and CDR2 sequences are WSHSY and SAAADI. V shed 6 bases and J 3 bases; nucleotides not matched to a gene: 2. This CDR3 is CASRGTSGGDYNEQFF. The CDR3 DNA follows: TGCGCCAGCAGAGGGACTAGCGGGGGGGACTACAATGAGCAGTTCTTC.

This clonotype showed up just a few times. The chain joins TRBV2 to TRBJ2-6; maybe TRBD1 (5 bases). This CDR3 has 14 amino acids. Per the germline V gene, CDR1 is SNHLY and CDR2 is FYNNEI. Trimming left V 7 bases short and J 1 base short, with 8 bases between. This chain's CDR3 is CASNQGSGANVLTF. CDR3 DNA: TGTGCCAGCAACCAGGGTTCTGGGGCCAACGTCCTGACTTTC.

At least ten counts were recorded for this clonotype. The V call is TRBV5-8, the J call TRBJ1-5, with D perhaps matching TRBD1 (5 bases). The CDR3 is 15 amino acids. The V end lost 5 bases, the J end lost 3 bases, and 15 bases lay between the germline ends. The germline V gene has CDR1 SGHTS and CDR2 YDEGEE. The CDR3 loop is CASRMTRQNNQPQHF. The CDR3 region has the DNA TGTGCCAGCAGAATGACTCGACAGAACAATCAGCCCCAGCATTTT. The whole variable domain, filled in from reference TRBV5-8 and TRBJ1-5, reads EAGVTQSPTHLIKTRGQQATLRCSPISGHTSVYWYQQALGLGLQFLLWYDEGEERNRGNFPPRFSGRQFPNYSSELNVNALELEDSALYLCASRMTRQNNQPQHFGDGTRLSIL.

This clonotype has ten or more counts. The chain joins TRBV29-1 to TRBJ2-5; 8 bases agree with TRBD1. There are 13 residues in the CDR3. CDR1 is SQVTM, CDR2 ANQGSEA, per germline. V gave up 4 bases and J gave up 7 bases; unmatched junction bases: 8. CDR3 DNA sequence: TGCAGCGTTGTAGGGCAGGGGGCTGGGACCCAGTACTTC. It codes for CSVVGQGAGTQYF.

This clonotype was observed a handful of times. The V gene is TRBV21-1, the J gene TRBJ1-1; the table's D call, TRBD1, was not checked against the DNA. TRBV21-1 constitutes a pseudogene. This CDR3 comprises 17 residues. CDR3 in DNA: TGTGCCAGCAGCTATCAGGGGGCAGGAGTCGGGTACCAAAGCGCTTTCTTT. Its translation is CASSYQGAGVGYQSAFF.

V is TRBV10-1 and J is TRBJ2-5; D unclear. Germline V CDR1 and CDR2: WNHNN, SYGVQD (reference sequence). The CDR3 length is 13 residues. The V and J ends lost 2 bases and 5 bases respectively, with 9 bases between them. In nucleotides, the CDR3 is TGCGCCAGCAGTGAGGCGATTGGGGAGACCCAGTACTTC. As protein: CASSEAIGETQYF.

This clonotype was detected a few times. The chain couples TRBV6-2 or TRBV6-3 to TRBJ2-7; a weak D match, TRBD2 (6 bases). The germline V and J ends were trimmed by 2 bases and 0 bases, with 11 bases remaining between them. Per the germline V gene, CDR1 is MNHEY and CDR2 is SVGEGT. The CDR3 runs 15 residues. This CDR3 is CASSYLAGTSYEQYV. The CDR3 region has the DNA TGTGCCAGCAGTTACCTTGCGGGGACCTCCTACGAGCAGTACGTC.

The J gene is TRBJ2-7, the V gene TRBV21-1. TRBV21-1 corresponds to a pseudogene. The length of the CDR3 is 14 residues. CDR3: CASSVQGRPYEQYV. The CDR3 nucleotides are TGTGCCAGCAGCGTTCAAGGACGCCCCTACGAGCAGTACGTC.